This T cell receptor beta chain derives from a study of CD4 T cells in relation to SARS-CoV-2 and coronaviruses. Study-wide context: The HLA restriction of the shared crossreactive spike epitopes was mapped. Study results and limitations: Pre-pandemic and post-infection samples never came from the same donor. Approximately 65% of donors had memory CD4+ clonotypes crossrecognizing SARS-CoV-2 and common cold coronavirus spike.

Worth noting for this clone: Its antigen is currently unknown.

More than 8.5 x 10^4 naive or memory CD4+ cells were cultured with CEF peptides for more than nine days. The V end was cut by 2 bases, the J end by 0 bases, with 11 bases between. CDR1 LGHDT and CDR2 YNNKEL come from the germline V gene (reference sequence). This CDR3 is 17 amino acids long. The repertoire was sequenced with immunoSEQ multiplex PCR; TCRdb's copy has only in-frame clones and lacks some. The sample contains 35,000 to 45,000 clones, around 77% of which appear only once. This sequence joins TRBV3-1 (or the pseudogene TRBV3-2) and TRBJ1-6; D is uncertain. This TCR was recovered from an adult with COVID-19. The sequencing sample was made of memory CD4+ T cells from PBMCs, cultured in vitro. CDR3 sequence: CASSQSKESSYNSPLHF. Written as DNA, the CDR3 is TGTGCCAGCAGCCAATCCAAGGAGAGCTCCTATAATTCACCCCTCCACTTT.